The 17 T cell receptor beta chains given below trace back to one sample, sequenced in a study of T cells in Graves' hyperthyroidism and ophthalmopathy. TCR beta CDR3 sequences were amplified from RNA transcripts. HTBI primers drove first-round RT-PCR of the TCR CDR3. TCRdb fed the multiplex PCR reads into MiXCR, producing one record per CDR3 protein. The repertoire holds approximately 620,000 distinct CDR3 sequences, with over 11% as singletons. Sequenced material: blood. The receptor source for this set is a woman younger than 45 with Graves' hyperthyroidism that later progressed to Graves' ophthalmopathy.

This clonotype was counted only a few times. The gene calls are TRBV24-1 and TRBJ2-5, with D possibly being TRBD1 or TRBD2 (6 bases each). Germline CDR1 KGHDR, CDR2 SFDVKD. There are 16 residues in the CDR3. V was shortened by 2 bases and J by 2 bases, with 14 bases between the two germline ends. The CDR3 DNA reads TGTGCCACCAGTGATTCGCGGGACATAATACAAGAGACCCAGTACTTC. Its protein is CATSDSRDIIQETQYF.

The chain joins TRBV18 to TRBJ1-2; D perhaps matches TRBD1 (5 bases). With 2 bases removed from V and 0 bases from J, the gap between germline ends came to 10 bases. CDR3 length: 15 amino acids. From germline, CDR1 is KGHSH and CDR2 LQKENI. The CDR3 reads CASSPEGSPNYGYTF. The DNA of the CDR3 is TGTGCCAGCTCACCAGAGGGGTCCCCTAACTATGGCTACACCTTC.

The J gene is TRBJ2-3, the V gene TRBV20-1; TRBD1 agrees at 11 bases. Germline CDR1 DFQATT, CDR2 SNEGSKA (reference sequence). The CDR3 extends over 12 amino acids. The CDR3 region is CSPGQGADTQYF. CDR3 in DNA: TGCAGCCCGGGACAGGGGGCAGATACGCAGTATTTT.

This clonotype was observed once. CDR3 DNA sequence: TGTGCCAGCAGTCTCTCTCTGGCTAGCGGGAGGGCCGGGGATGAGCAGTTCTTC. Its protein product is CASSLSLASGRAGDEQFF. The chain couples TRBV27 to TRBJ2-1; TRBD2 aligns across 12 bases. The germline CDR1 and CDR2 sequences are MNHEY and SMNVEV (reference sequence). This CDR3 is 18 amino acids long. With 5 bases clipped from V and 8 bases from J, the junction kept 16 bases outside the gene matches.

In its sample, this clonotype was seen many times. The rearrangement links TRBV30 to TRBJ2-7; the D call may be TRBD1 or TRBD2 (6 bases each). Per the germline V gene, CDR1 is GTSNPN and CDR2 is SVGIG (reference sequence). The ends were cut back, 7 bases at V and 3 bases at J, with 16 bases in the middle. The CDR3 contains 13 residues. In nucleotides, the CDR3 is TGTGCCTCTCGGAGGGGGGTGGACTACGAGCAGTACTTC. Protein product: CASRRGVDYEQYF.

This clonotype came up many times. This chain's CDR3 is CASSHSRLAGGEQFF. The CDR3 DNA is TGTGCCAGCAGCCACAGTAGACTAGCGGGAGGAGAGCAGTTCTTC. The chain recombines TRBV7-9 with TRBJ2-1; 13 nucleotides match TRBD2. The CDR3 has 15 amino acids. Germline lookup yields CDR1 SEHNR and CDR2 FQNEAQ (reference sequence). After removal of 5 bases from V and 10 bases from J, the junction contained 8 bases not matched to a gene.

Many counts were recorded for this clonotype. The CDR3 region has the DNA TGCAGTGCTAGAGATGGCAGCGGACCTAACATTCAGTACTTC. Amino acid sequence: CSARDGSGPNIQYF. This chain links TRBV20-1 with TRBJ2-4; perhaps TRBD2 as D (5 bases). The CDR3 is 14 residues long. Trimming stripped 0 bases from V and 7 bases from J, with 13 bases between. CDR1 is DFQATT and CDR2 is SNEGSKA in the germline V gene (reference sequence).

Worth noting for this clonotype: Given a much more abundant clone one base away, this may be a read error. The V gene is TRBV6-2 or TRBV6-3, the J gene TRBJ1-1, with a possible D match to TRBD1 (5 bases). Trimming took 6 bases from V and 4 from J, leaving 18 bases between them. The CDR3 covers 15 residues. Germline lookup yields CDR1 MNHEY and CDR2 SVGEGT. The CDR3 region is CASRELLGPRTEAFF. CDR3 coding DNA: TGTGCCAGCAGGGAACTCTTGGGACCCCGCACTGAAGCTTTCTTT.

This clonotype was recorded many times. The rearrangement joins TRBV11-1 to TRBJ2-1, with 7 bases matching TRBD2. From germline, CDR1 is SGHAT and CDR2 FQDESV (reference sequence). V was clipped by 3 bases and J by 5 bases; unmatched bases: 1. The CDR3 is 13 amino acids. CDR3 residues: CASSFLADNEQFF. CDR3 in DNA: TGTGCCAGCAGCTTCCTAGCGGACAATGAGCAGTTCTTC.

This clonotype came up a few times. Given a much more abundant clone one base away, this may be a read error. This likely comes from a read error, as the CDR3 has no conserved phenylalanine or tryptophan at its end. The chain has TRBV2 and TRBJ2-5; no firm D call. CDR1 SNHLY and CDR2 FYNNEI come from the germline V gene. Between the trimmed V and J ends, which lost 7 bases and 1 base, there was a span of 13 bases. The CDR3 spans 14 residues. CDR3 protein: CASKGTYLQETQYL. In DNA form, the CDR3 reads TGTGCCAGCAAGGGAACCTACCTCCAAGAGACCCAGTACCTC.

This rearrangement joins TRBV24-1 to TRBJ2-1, with 13 bases that match TRBD2. V lost 3 bases and J lost 5; bases outside the gene matches: 3. This CDR3 is 16 amino acids long. Germline V gene sequence: CDR1 KGHDR, CDR2 SFDVKD. CDR3 amino acids: CATSDLGLAGDNEQFF. The CDR3 nucleotides read TGTGCCACCAGTGATCTTGGACTAGCGGGGGACAATGAGCAGTTCTTC.

This clonotype was seen a few times. The CDR3 coding sequence is TGCAGTGCTGAGGGACTAGCGCTTAGCACAGATACGCAGTATTTT. As protein: CSAEGLALSTDTQYF. The rearrangement links TRBV20-1 to TRBJ2-3; 10 bases are shared with TRBD2. V lost 5 bases to trimming and J lost 0 bases; unmatched junction nucleotides: 5. Germline values: CDR1 DFQATT, CDR2 SNEGSKA (reference sequence). The CDR3 loop spans 15 amino acids.

The genes are TRBV7-2 and TRBJ2-1, with 10 nucleotides matching TRBD1. CDR1 and CDR2 (germline): SGHTA, FQGNSA. V lost 2 bases, J lost 2 bases, and 6 bases stayed unmatched. The CDR3 contains 17 residues. The CDR3 DNA reads as TGTGCCAGCAGCTTATTTACCGGGACAGGGGCCTACAATGAGCAGTTCTTC. Protein sequence: CASSLFTGTGAYNEQFF.

The chain is built from TRBV6-1 and TRBJ1-4; possible D gene TRBD1, 6 bases. The V and J ends lost 7 bases and 11 bases respectively, with 20 bases between them. CDR3 length: 14 residues. Germline CDR1 reads MNHNS; CDR2 reads SASEGT. CDR3 DNA sequence: TGTGCCAGCACCTCCCTTAGGGGGGAGACGAAACTGTTTTTT. This translates into CASTSLRGETKLFF.

The genes are TRBV11-2 and TRBJ2-1; no definite D call. V shed 5 bases and J shed 6 bases, with 11 bases lying between them. The CDR3 is made up of 13 amino acids. CDR1 and CDR2 (germline): SGHAT, FQNNGV. The CDR3: CASSQIPSNEQFF. CDR3 nucleotides: TGTGCCAGCAGCCAAATCCCGTCCAATGAGCAGTTCTTC.

In this sample, this clonotype turned up many times. The chain combines TRBV7-9 with TRBJ1-5; D is ambiguous. The germline V gene has CDR1 SEHNR and CDR2 FQNEAQ (reference sequence). The CDR3 spans 15 residues. V dropped 1 base and J dropped 7 bases, with 14 bases sitting between them. CDR3 sequence: CASSLVSQVGQPQHF. The CDR3 DNA is TGTGCCAGCAGCTTAGTGTCGCAGGTGGGGCAGCCCCAGCATTTT.

The rearrangement joins TRBV30 to TRBJ2-7; 13 bases map to TRBD2. This CDR3 has 17 residues. The germline gives CDR1 GTSNPN, CDR2 SVGIG (reference sequence). Trimming removed 2 bases from V and 0 bases from J; junction bases left unmatched: 7. The CDR3 is CAWSFLRTSGGSYEQYF. DNA for the CDR3: TGTGCCTGGAGTTTCTTGAGGACTAGCGGGGGCTCCTACGAGCAGTACTTC.